The clone carrying this T cell receptor (beta chain) was recorded many times. No antigen is known for it. From the 5' RACE reads, TCRdb called clonotypes with MiXCR, one entry per CDR3 protein. Among some 200,000 distinct CDR3 sequences listed, over 10% were seen once. This CDR3 comprises 15 residues. V lost 3 bases and J 3 bases, leaving 12 bases between the germline ends. Germline V gene sequence: CDR1 SEHNR, CDR2 FQNEAQ (reference sequence). This record comes from a study of CD8 T cells in ankylosing spondylitis. The study's findings and limits: Blood from ankylosing spondylitis patients appeared to carry a characteristic roughly 8-variant TCR beta motif.

This chain joins TRBV7-9 and TRBJ2-1; TRBD1 is a possible D gene (6 bases). Sequencing was performed on blood, either unsorted or a sorted T cell fraction (not recorded which). The sequence came from a male donor with ankylosing spondylitis or in good health (not recorded which). CDR3 in amino acids: CASSFSQGIYNEQFF. DNA for the CDR3: TGTGCCAGCAGCTTCTCCCAGGGGATCTACAATGAGCAGTTCTTC.